This is a list of T cell receptor beta chains from one sample in a study of blood T cell repertoires in COVID-19. Profiled with immunoSEQ multiplex PCR; TCRdb holds only in-frame clones, not every one. The repertoire holds some 180,000 clones, with just under 80% as singletons. What was sequenced was peripheral blood. These receptors originate from a woman aged 80 or over with active or convalescent COVID-19. The CDR3 runs from the conserved cysteine through the conserved F or W. The D gene is left open where the match is weak. Only part of the rows carry a size: once, few, many, or a class if the clone is expanded.

TRBD1 - TRBJ1-1 TRBV3-1/TRBV3-2 CASSQGTGLYLDTEAFF TGTGCCAGCAGCCAAGGGACAGGCCTGTACCTTGACACTGAAGCTTTCTTT
- - TRBJ1-4 TRBV7-2 CASSSDSGIPEKLFF TGTGCCAGCAGCTCGGACTCCGGGATCCCCGAAAAACTGTTTTTT
TRBD2 - TRBJ2-2 TRBV5-1 CASSFYSGTTTGELFF TGCGCCAGCAGCTTCTACTCCGGGACTACCACCGGGGAGCTGTTTTTT
- few TRBJ2-4 TRBV6-1 CASSEAMGQEYF TGTGCCAGCAGTGAAGCTATGGGGCAGGAGTACTTC
- few TRBJ1-1 TRBV10-3 CAISESITGDTEAFF TGTGCCATCAGTGAGTCGATAACCGGGGACACTGAAGCTTTCTTT
- - TRBJ2-7 TRBV5-4 CASSSQTTTYEQYF TGTGCCAGCAGCTCACAAACTACGACCTACGAGCAGTACTTC
- - TRBJ1-1 TRBV5-4 CASSLRGTVKAEAFF TGTGCCAGCAGCTTGCGGGGAACTGTTAAGGCTGAAGCTTTCTTT
TRBD1 - TRBJ2-4 TRBV24-1 CATSDSRTGGNIQYF TGTGCCACCAGTGATTCCAGGACAGGGGGAAACATTCAGTACTTC
TRBD1 - TRBJ1-2 TRBV7-2 CASSVTGTGVYGYTF TGTGCCAGCAGCGTGACCGGGACAGGGGTCTATGGCTACACCTTC
- - TRBJ1-6 TRBV29-1 CSVAGSYNSPLHF TGCAGCGTTGCGGGCTCCTATAATTCACCCCTCCACTTT
TRBD1 - TRBJ1-1 TRBV5-1 CASSTQPRDRGLGTEAFF TGCGCCAGCAGCACACAACCCCGGGACAGGGGGCTCGGAACTGAAGCTTTCTTT
TRBD1 - TRBJ2-3 TRBV29-1 CSVTGGGYTDTQYF TGCAGCGTTACAGGGGGCGGATACACAGATACGCAGTATTTT
- - TRBJ1-4 TRBV28 CASTTLRVGEKLFF TGTGCCAGCACCACGTTGAGAGTCGGTGAAAAACTGTTTTTT
- - TRBJ2-7 TRBV4-3 CASSQDYRQGGYEQYF TGCGCCAGCAGCCAAGATTATCGCCAGGGTGGCTACGAGCAGTACTTC
- - TRBJ2-7 TRBV7-2 CASSSPLFEQYF TGTGCCAGCAGCTCCCCCCTGTTCGAGCAGTACTTC
TRBD1 - TRBJ2-1 TRBV12-3/TRBV12-4 CASLLDRGHEQFF TGTGCCAGCCTATTGGACAGGGGGCATGAGCAGTTCTTC
- - TRBJ2-7 TRBV4-3 CASSQAADYEQYF TGCGCCAGCAGCCAAGCCGCGGACTACGAGCAGTACTTC
- - TRBJ2-2 TRBV6-4 CASSPDSTGELFF TGTGCCAGCAGTCCCGACAGCACCGGGGAGCTGTTTTTT
- - TRBJ1-3 TRBV10-1 CASSESYSSGNTIYF TGCGCCAGCAGTGAGTCATATTCCTCTGGAAACACCATATATTTT
- few TRBJ1-2 TRBV3-1/TRBV3-2 CASSQTHSNYGYTF TGTGCCAGCAGCCAGACCCACAGCAACTATGGCTACACCTTC
TRBD1 - TRBJ1-2 TRBV12-3/TRBV12-4 CATSTGDGYGYTF TGTGCCACCTCGACAGGGGACGGCTATGGCTACACCTTC
TRBD1 - TRBJ1-5 TRBV27 CASSLTERQGSGNQPQHF TGTGCCAGCAGCTTAACCGAACGACAGGGGTCGGGGAATCAGCCCCAGCATTTT
- - TRBJ1-5 TRBV6-2/TRBV6-3 CASSYSYRANQPQHF TGTGCCAGCAGTTACTCGTACAGGGCCAATCAGCCCCAGCATTTT
- - TRBJ2-7 TRBV28 CASRGSSSYEQYF TGTGCCAGCCGCGGCAGCAGCTCCTACGAGCAGTACTTC
TRBD1 - TRBJ2-7 TRBV5-1 CASIKTTGGPYEQYF TGCGCCAGCATAAAAACGACAGGGGGCCCCTACGAGCAGTACTTC
TRBD1 - TRBJ1-1 TRBV6-5 CASTEIQGAEAFF TGTGCCAGCACCGAAATACAGGGGGCTGAAGCTTTCTTT
- - TRBJ1-2 TRBV6-5 CASSYGIPGTIYGYTF TGTGCCAGCAGTTACGGTATCCCGGGGACAATCTATGGCTACACCTTC
- - TRBJ1-2 TRBV28 CASSFFPRVEGYTF TGTGCCAGCAGTTTTTTTCCCAGGGTGGAGGGCTACACCTTC
TRBD1 - TRBJ1-4 TRBV28 CASSLGSGGLREKLFF TGTGCCAGCAGTTTAGGTTCAGGGGGTCTTCGGGAAAAACTGTTTTTT
- - TRBJ2-2 TRBV7-2 CASSSAVGELFF TGTGCCAGCAGCTCCGCAGTCGGGGAGCTGTTTTTT
- - TRBJ1-1 TRBV7-9 CASSLGPLDSPHTEAFF TGTGCCAGCAGCTTAGGTCCGCTCGACAGTCCGCACACTGAAGCTTTCTTT
TRBD1 - TRBJ1-1 TRBV7-2 CASSPQGALAEAFF TGTGCCAGCAGCCCACAGGGGGCGCTGGCTGAAGCTTTCTTT
TRBD2 - TRBJ2-1 TRBV3-1/TRBV3-2 CASSFGTSGGGYEQFF TGTGCCAGCAGCTTTGGGACTAGCGGGGGAGGCTATGAGCAGTTCTTC
TRBD1 - TRBJ1-1 TRBV19 CASSRLQGATEAFF TGTGCCAGTAGTAGATTACAGGGGGCCACTGAAGCTTTCTTT
TRBD2 - TRBJ2-3 TRBV7-2 CASSLGTSGGRGDTQYF TGTGCCAGCAGCTTAGGAACTAGCGGGGGGAGAGGAGATACGCAGTATTTT
- - TRBJ1-1 TRBV6-1 CASSDKGGTFTEAFF TGTGCCAGCAGTGATAAGGGGGGGACCTTCACTGAAGCTTTCTTT
TRBD2 - TRBJ2-7 TRBV24-1 CAGLAGSHEQYF TGTGCCGGACTAGCGGGTTCCCACGAGCAGTACTTC
- - TRBJ1-4 TRBV9 CASSSPRTDEKLFF TGTGCCAGCAGCTCCCCCAGGACAGATGAAAAACTGTTTTTT
- - TRBJ1-3 TRBV9 CASSVGSKGNTIYF TGTGCCAGCAGCGTAGGTAGTAAGGGAAACACCATATATTTT
TRBD1 - TRBJ2-3 TRBV7-9 CASSLTGRGPDTQYF TGTGCCAGCAGCTTAACGGGCAGGGGGCCAGATACGCAGTATTTT
TRBD2 - TRBJ2-3 TRBV5-1 CASRLAGRTDTQYF TGCGCCAGCAGACTAGCGGGGCGCACAGATACGCAGTATTTT
- - TRBJ1-6 TRBV5-6 CASSFGRDSPLHF TGTGCCAGCAGCTTTGGGAGAGATTCACCCCTCCACTTT
- few TRBJ1-5 TRBV28 CASSSHRGGRNQPQHF TGTGCCAGCAGTTCTCATAGGGGGGGACGGAATCAGCCCCAGCATTTT
TRBD2 - TRBJ2-2 TRBV27 CASSPLGGGNTGELFF TGTGCCAGCAGCCCGCTGGGCGGGGGAAACACCGGGGAGCTGTTTTTT
- - TRBJ2-1 TRBV2 CASTPSGRGSFGSYNEQFF TGTGCCAGCACTCCCTCAGGGCGGGGATCCTTCGGCTCCTACAATGAGCAGTTCTTC
- once TRBJ2-3 TRBV5-3 CARSFLKGGTQYF TGTGCCAGAAGCTTCTTGAAGGGAGGTACGCAGTATTTT